This T cell receptor beta chain is from a study of cytomegalovirus exposure and HLA in healthy donors (dated by TCRdb to 2015 to 2018). With respect to the entire study: An earlier analysis of roughly 610 of the donors reported 276 Gb of sequence data and roughly 120 million unique TCR beta sequences obtained from approximately 180 million T cells. An early release covering approximately 600 HLA-typed donors comprised roughly 300 gigabases of sequencing data and tens of millions of unique TCR sequences. Of the approximately 400 genotyped donors, approximately 82% fell in the genetic ancestry cluster associated with self-reported Caucasian donors. The study aimed to test whether cataloging public T cell receptors could reveal signatures of past pathogen exposure. Using immunosequencing, the study profiled T cell repertoires from around 680 subjects and related those repertoires to cytomegalovirus serostatus. Along with the approximately 700-subject first cohort, a separate validation cohort of over a hundred different subjects was used. To predict cytomegalovirus infection status, the study brought together high-throughput TCR immunosequencing, statistical association of individual TCRs with disease status, and machine learning. In a later analysis, previously published TCR beta repertoires from roughly 710 donors were re-analyzed and high-resolution HLA genotyping was added so that TCR occurrence patterns could be studied. The later analysis used no new phenotypic data to find candidate immune exposures, relying instead on TCR beta sequences and their occurrence across donors. An earlier analysis of 450 to 750 of the donors used high-throughput TCR beta sequencing to judge whether each TCR beta V gene segment behaved as functional or pseudogenic. Alongside the repertoire data, information on donor age, sex, ethnicity and CMV serostatus was compiled. In a later genetic analysis, genome-wide SNP genotypes for 398 of the 666 donors were used, and that subset was treated as a discovery cohort. All discovery cohort repertoires had been generated on a single sequencing platform. Class I and class II HLA loci were covered by the typing at four-digit resolution. The number of donors typed differed by locus, with about 629-630 for A, B, C, DRB1 and DQB1, roughly 520 for DQA1, over 600 for DPA1, and 472 for DPB1. Because of strong linkage in the cohort, five DR-DQ haplotypes were treated as single units for association and clustering. On average, over 200,000 unique TCR beta nucleotide sequences were sequenced per donor among more than 350 genotyped donors of the cohort, with approximately 18% of those sequences being non-productive.

For CDR1 and CDR2, the germline V gene (reference sequence) lists MNHEY and SMNVEV. Its CDR3 holds 15 amino acids, cysteine through phenylalanine. Solely the CDR3 DNA is kept, with 45 bases framed from the first base. Relative to germline, V is missing 4 bases and J is missing 5 bases, with 5 bases of the junction outside any gene match. The investigation overall reported the following: Because counts were too low, about 15 rarely observed V segments, including chromosome 9 orphons, were left out of the earlier analysis of several hundred of the donors. Only TCR beta chains were sequenced in this cohort, and the absence of alpha or paired-chain data limited detectable features. A later analysis found that TCR association rates varied across HLA loci, with DRB1 alleles showing the most associated TCRs and HLA-C alleles the fewest. A later analysis associated about 17,000 TCR beta sequences with specific HLA alleles at a false discovery rate of 0.05. According to the authors, the approach could potentially be generalized to other disease states and immunological phenotypes. The study listed approximately 150 TCR beta chains as associated with cytomegalovirus. While some public TCRs were present in many individuals, most TCR sequences turned up only very rarely across donors. An earlier analysis of approximately 530 of the donors showed that most TCR beta V segments appeared in productive rearrangements either about 87% or about 30% of the time, which broadly matched IMGT annotations. Correlated functional status among segregating V segments might be attributable to linkage disequilibrium, but an unknown experimental factor could not be ruled out. A cluster of highly shared sequence variants was judged likely to represent a technical artifact of the sequencing pipeline. Compared with the roughly 700-donor mean, donors in an Asian-associated ancestry cluster had fewer N-insertions in productive TCRs, according to a later genetic analysis. A later genetic analysis associated a missense DCLRE1C variant with V-gene and J-gene trimming of TCR beta chains, and an independent cohort replicated the association. A further reported finding was that TCR beta sequences accurately predicted the HLA-A and HLA-B alleles for most subjects in the first cohort. HLA typing was unavailable for some donors at each locus, so association tests used only the typed subset. The 87-base-pair reads could not distinguish some IMGT-functional V segments, including TRBV6-2 and TRBV6-3, so those segments were excluded. In a later analysis, most CMV-associated TCR beta chains were found to appear HLA-restricted, with HLA associations seemingly driven largely by CMV exposure. In a later analysis, HLA-associated TCR beta chains showed more clonal expansion and lower generation probabilities than non-associated chains that were equally common. In vitro tests confirmed that a few of the cytomegalovirus-associated TCR beta chains recognize cytomegalovirus antigens. Assigning TCR associations to individual alleles was difficult when HLA alleles, especially DR and DQ, strongly co-occurred. Roughly uniform sequencing depth across donors was assumed in presence/absence analyses, although this assumption may not hold. The classifier was reported to diagnose cytomegalovirus status with high specificity and sensitivity in both the original and validation cohorts. According to a later analysis, parvovirus B19, influenza, CMV and Epstein-Barr virus appeared linked to several top co-occurrence clusters. CMV serostatus was the only immune exposure information available for the cohort.

In total, around 600 healthy bone marrow donors made up the cohort. At the time of sampling, all cohort members were nominally healthy, though unrecorded immune exposures were likely present. The donor tested CMV seronegative, placing the donor among the roughly 350 seronegative members of the cohort. A peripheral blood sample was provided by each donor, and peripheral blood mononuclear cells were used for TCR beta sequencing. The Qiagen DNeasy Blood Extraction Kit was used to extract genomic DNA from the blood cell samples. The library came from the immunoSEQ multiplex PCR assay. The multiplex PCR relied on a mix of 60 forward primers for TCR Vbeta segments and 13 reverse primers for TCR Jbeta segments. A multiplex PCR assay on genomic DNA amplified the CDR3 region of rearranged TCR beta genes. On the Illumina HiSeq System, the amplified TCR beta libraries were sequenced as 87-base-pair reads. As for how the authors treated the data: A later analysis counted 65 million to 90 million unique TCR beta chains across the 700 or so repertoires, and approximately 11 million of these chains were shared by at least two donors. To remove PCR and sequencing errors, raw reads were error-corrected and collapsed into unique sequences using a nearest-neighbor algorithm that merged closely related sequences. To assign V, D and J gene segments, CDR3 sequences were aligned to IMGT reference sequences. For a sequence to be retained, at least a six-nucleotide match to both a V gene segment and a J gene segment was required. Rearrangements were classified as productive when the CDR3 lacked stop codons and remained in frame with V and J, and all other rearrangements were classified as non-productive. CDR3 was defined according to IMGT convention as the region running from the second conserved V-encoded cysteine to the conserved J-encoded phenylalanine. The earlier analysis of approximately 500 of the donors excluded sequences that lacked an unambiguous match to a single V gene segment. An earlier analysis of approximately 590 of the donors called V segments functional above 56.7% productive rearrangements and segregating when the between-donor standard deviation exceeded 5%. A statistical classification framework was built to diagnose cytomegalovirus status from the catalog of TCR beta chain sequences. In a later analysis, V and J genes were assigned by comparing TCR nucleotide sequences against IMGT/GENE-DB human TR gene sequences. A later analysis assigned CDR3 sequences and most-parsimonious VDJ recombination scenarios with the TCRdist pipeline. In a later analysis, each TCR beta chain was defined by its CDR3 amino acid sequence together with its V-gene family, and reads lacking a unique V-gene family were excluded. As a way to deal with suspected cross-contamination and a sequencing artifact, a later analysis dropped approximately 590 nucleotide sequences that were highly shared and had low generation probability. For each public chain, a later analysis derived a clonal expansion index from normalized ranks of inferred template counts within each repertoire. In a later analysis, generation probabilities were computed with a VDJ recombination model fitted to out-of-frame rearrangements, and the resulting probabilities were checked against IGoR. In a later analysis, TCR-TCR, TCR-HLA and TCR-CMV co-occurrence was scored with hypergeometric tests, and a repertoire-size bias correction was applied to TCR pairs. False discovery rates were estimated in a later analysis by permuting HLA or CMV assignments 20 times. A later analysis grouped co-occurring TCRs with DBSCAN, adding TCRdist sequence similarity when clustering within HLA-allele-positive subsets. Co-occurrence clustering excluded repertoires with fewer than 30,000 or more than 120,000 public chains, plus five with anomalous nucleotide sharing. The source is immuneACCESS, and TCRdb retained only in-frame sequences with V and J called. Part of the clones is not carried over; for the studies checked, unresolved V genes explain less than half of this, and the remainder is unexplained. V and J calls and clone size follow that table, whereas D and trimming were derived from the DNA. This sample comprises 100,000 or so clones, under 85% of them detected only once. Clones ranked in the top ten supply approximately 1.2% of the sample.

This clone has a single count. No cognate antigen has been identified for it. There are no base qualities to consult, and no much larger clone falls within one base. Sequencing used PBMCs. The TCR sequence derives from a man aged 35-49 years in good health and CMV-seronegative. Recombination joined TRBV27 with TRBJ1-5; 10 bases in the junction line up with TRBD1. The CDR3 reads CASSSGQGVYQPQHF. The sequence in DNA is TGTGCCAGCAGTTCCGGACAGGGGGTTTATCAGCCCCAGCATTTT.